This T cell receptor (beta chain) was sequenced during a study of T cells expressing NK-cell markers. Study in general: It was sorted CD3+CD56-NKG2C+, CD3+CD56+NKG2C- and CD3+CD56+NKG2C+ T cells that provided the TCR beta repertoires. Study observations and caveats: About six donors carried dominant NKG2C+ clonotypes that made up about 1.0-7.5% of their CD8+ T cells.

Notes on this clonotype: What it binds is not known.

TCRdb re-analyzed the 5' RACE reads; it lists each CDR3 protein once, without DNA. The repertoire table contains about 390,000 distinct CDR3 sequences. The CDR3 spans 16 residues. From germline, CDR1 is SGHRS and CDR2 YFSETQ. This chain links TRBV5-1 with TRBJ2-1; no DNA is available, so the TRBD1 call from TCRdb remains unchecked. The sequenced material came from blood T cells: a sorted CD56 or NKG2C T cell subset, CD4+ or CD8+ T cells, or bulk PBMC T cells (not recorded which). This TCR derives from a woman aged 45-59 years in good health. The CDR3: CASSSTGATYKNEQFF.